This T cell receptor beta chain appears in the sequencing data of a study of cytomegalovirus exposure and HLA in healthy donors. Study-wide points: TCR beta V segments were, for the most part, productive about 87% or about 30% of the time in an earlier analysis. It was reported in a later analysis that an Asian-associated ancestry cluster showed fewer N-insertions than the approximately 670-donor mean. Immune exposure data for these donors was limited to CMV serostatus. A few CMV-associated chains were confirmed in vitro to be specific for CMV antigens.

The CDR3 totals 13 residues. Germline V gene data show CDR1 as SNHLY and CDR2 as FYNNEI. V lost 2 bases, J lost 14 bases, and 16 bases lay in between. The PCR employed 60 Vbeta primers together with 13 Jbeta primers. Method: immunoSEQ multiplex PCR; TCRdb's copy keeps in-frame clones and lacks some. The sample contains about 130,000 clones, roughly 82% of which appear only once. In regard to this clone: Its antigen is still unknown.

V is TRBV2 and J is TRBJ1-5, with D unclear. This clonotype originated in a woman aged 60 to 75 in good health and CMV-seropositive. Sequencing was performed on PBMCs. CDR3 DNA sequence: TGTGCCAGCAGTGAAAGGCCCGGGGTTGTAAAGCATTTT. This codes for CASSERPGVVKHF.